Below, 23 T cell receptor beta chains from the same sample are listed, as sequenced in a study of T-cell reconstitution after alpha-beta-depleted transplantation in children. Unique molecular identifiers were incorporated during preparation of the TCRbeta library. TCRdb called the PCR reads again in MiXCR, with one record for every CDR3 protein. The data show approximately 400,000 distinct CDR3 sequences, roughly a tenth seen once. The sample was PBMCs from the stem cell graft donor, taken from the stem cell graft. The origin of the receptors is a human donor who donated a stem cell graft to a child with acute myeloid leukemia.

This clonotype was observed a handful of times. J is TRBJ2-2 and V is TRBV11-1; 7 bases map to TRBD1. V dropped 4 bases and J dropped 0; count of bases not matched to a gene: 11. Germline assignment: CDR1 SGHAT and CDR2 FQDESV (reference sequence). CDR3 length equals 18 residues. The CDR3 protein is CASSSHGTALANTGELFF. CDR3 DNA: TGTGCCAGCAGCTCACATGGGACAGCACTCGCGAACACCGGGGAGCTGTTTTTT.

The sample holds a few counts of this clonotype. CDR3 residues: CASSDVQDPNTEAFF. CDR3 nucleotides: TGTGCCAGCAGTGACGTACAGGACCCGAACACTGAAGCTTTCTTT. The chain couples TRBV25-1 to TRBJ1-1; a possible D gene is TRBD1 (5 bases). Germline V lookup: CDR1 MGHDK, CDR2 SYGVNS. There are 15 residues in the CDR3. The V gene lost 3 bases and the J gene lost 1 base, with 12 bases spanning the gap.

The chain employs TRBV7-8 and TRBJ2-7, with D perhaps being TRBD1 or TRBD2 (5 bases each). The V gene's germline CDR1 is SGHVS and CDR2 FQNEAQ. Trimming left V 5 bases short and J 2 bases short, with 19 bases between. The CDR3 contains 16 residues. The CDR3 is CASSGPTWGTTYEQYF. The CDR3 nucleotides are TGTGCCAGCAGCGGCCCTACATGGGGGACGACCTACGAGCAGTACTTC.

The sample holds a few counts of this clonotype. The V gene is TRBV5-1, the J gene TRBJ2-1, with a weak D call TRBD1 (6 bases). Per the germline V gene, CDR1 is SGHRS and CDR2 is YFSETQ. Trimming left V 1 base short and J 7 bases short, with 12 bases between. The CDR3 loop spans 14 amino acids. CDR3 sequence: CASSLMGARNEQFF. The CDR3 nucleotides read TGCGCCAGCAGCTTGATGGGGGCGCGAAATGAGCAGTTCTTC.

This clonotype was seen a few times. This chain links TRBV29-1 with TRBJ2-7, with D maybe TRBD2 (6 bases). Germline CDR1 is SQVTM and CDR2 is ANQGSEA. V was pared by 6 bases and J by 2 bases, with 14 bases between. The CDR3 totals 13 residues. CDR3 protein: CSVGTGGPYEQYF. In DNA, the CDR3 is TGCAGCGTGGGGACTGGAGGACCCTACGAGCAGTACTTC.

The genes are TRBV7-1 and TRBJ2-3; perhaps TRBD2 as D (5 bases). TRBV7-1 is an open reading frame, and its role is uncertain. The germline V and J ends were trimmed by 3 bases and 2 bases, with 12 bases remaining between them. The CDR3 is 15 amino acids. CDR3 in amino acids: CASSSRAASTDTQYF. The CDR3 bases are TGTGCCAGCAGCTCCCGAGCGGCCTCCACAGATACGCAGTATTTT.

The chain recombines TRBV25-1 with TRBJ2-6, with a tentative D call TRBD1 (6 bases). Germline V gene lookup returns CDR1 MGHDK and CDR2 SYGVNS. The CDR3 has 19 residues. Trimming stripped 0 bases from V and 8 bases from J, with 23 bases between. CDR3 sequence reads: CASSEYGLDSSLEPNVLTF. CDR3 bases: TGTGCCAGCAGTGAATATGGCCTGGACAGCTCTCTAGAGCCCAACGTCCTGACTTTC.

This clonotype was detected a few times. This chain joins TRBV5-1 and TRBJ2-2, with no clear D. Trimming pared 0 bases from V and 4 bases from J, leaving 4 bases between. CDR3 size: 13 residues. Looked up from germline, CDR1 is SGHRS and CDR2 is YFSETQ. Written as DNA, the CDR3 is TGCGCCAGCAGCTTGGGTATCACCGGGGAGCTGTTTTTT. Its protein is CASSLGITGELFF.

In this sample, this clonotype turned up a few times. Here the CDR3 reads CSARERGDLYNEQFF. The CDR3 nucleotides are TGCAGTGCTAGGGAGCGGGGGGACCTCTACAATGAGCAGTTCTTC. V usage is TRBV20-1 and J usage is TRBJ2-1, with 9 bases that match TRBD2. CDR1 is DFQATT, CDR2 SNEGSKA, per germline (reference sequence). The junction had 6 bases not matched to a gene; V was cut back by 3 bases and J by 3 bases. This CDR3 comprises 15 residues.

In this sample, this clonotype turned up a few times. CDR3 bases: TGCAGTGCTAGAAGGCCCTTTAGCGGGAGTGATACCGGGGAGCTGTTTTTT. This encodes CSARRPFSGSDTGELFF. The rearrangement links TRBV20-1 to TRBJ2-2; 9 bases fit TRBD2. Looked up from germline, CDR1 is DFQATT and CDR2 is SNEGSKA (reference sequence). The ends lost 2 bases at V and 5 bases at J; junction bases unmatched: 12. The CDR3 is 17 amino acids.

The J gene is TRBJ1-6, the V gene TRBV6-5; tentatively, D is TRBD1 (5 bases). V shed 0 bases and J shed 11 bases, with 14 bases lying between them. Germline V lookup: CDR1 MNHEY, CDR2 SVGAGI. The CDR3 is 15 residues long. The CDR3 spells CASSYSGQGGAPLHF. The CDR3, as DNA: TGTGCCAGCAGTTACTCAGGGCAGGGAGGAGCACCCCTCCACTTT.

This clonotype has more than one count but fewer than ten. V usage is TRBV4-1 and J usage is TRBJ2-7, with 9 positions matching TRBD1. J was trimmed by 1 base and V by 4 bases; bases with no gene match: 8. Per the germline V gene, CDR1 is MGHRA and CDR2 is YSYEKL. The CDR3 is 16 amino acids. CDR3 DNA: TGCGCCAGCAGCCTGGATGCAGACAGGGGGTCCTACGAGCAGTACTTC. Amino acids: CASSLDADRGSYEQYF.

This clonotype was seen many times. The chain links TRBV3-1 to TRBJ2-3, with D uncertain. CDR3 length: 12 residues. Per germline, CDR1 LGHDT and CDR2 YNNKEL (reference sequence). V lost 1 base and J lost 5, with 4 bases in between. For the CDR3, the DNA is TGTGCCAGCAGCCAAGCGAGAGATACGCAGTATTTT. Translation gives CASSQARDTQYF.

This clonotype was detected a few times. The chain employs TRBV4-3 and TRBJ1-5; no clear D gene. Looked up from germline, CDR1 is LGHNA and CDR2 is YSLEER. With 2 bases removed from V and 7 bases from J, the gap between germline ends came to 18 bases. The CDR3 runs 16 residues. CDR3 in amino acids: CASSQSHPPLRQPQHF. The CDR3 DNA sequence: TGCGCCAGCAGCCAATCCCACCCACCCCTTAGGCAGCCCCAGCATTTT.

The table lists this clonotype with a few counts. J is TRBJ2-1 and V is TRBV4-1; D not certain. This CDR3 is built from 13 residues. From germline, CDR1 is MGHRA and CDR2 YSYEKL. Deletions cut 4 bases from V and 8 bases from J, with 12 bases between. The CDR3 DNA reads TGCGCCAGCAGCCCTCAACGCACTGATGAGCAGTTCTTC. This codes for CASSPQRTDEQFF.

This clonotype appeared a few times. The V call is TRBV27, the J call TRBJ2-5, with a tentative D call TRBD1 (5 bases). The V end was cut by 8 bases, the J end by 0 bases, with 7 bases between. Germline V gene sequence: CDR1 MNHEY, CDR2 SMNVEV (reference sequence). This CDR3 contains 12 residues. CDR3 in DNA: TGTGCCAGCGGGGCGTACCAAGAGACCCAGTACTTC. Translating it yields CASGAYQETQYF.

This clonotype has just a few counts. The chain uses TRBV6-2 or TRBV6-3 and TRBJ2-7; D is unresolved. CDR3 length: 14 residues. Germline V gives CDR1 MNHEY, CDR2 SVGEGT. V lost 2 bases to trimming and J lost 4 bases, with 12 bases between them. The CDR3, as DNA: TGTGCCAGCAGTTACGGCGGCCCCCGGTACGAGCAGTACTTC. Residues: CASSYGGPRYEQYF.

The rearrangement joins TRBV2 to TRBJ2-5, with 7 nucleotides matching TRBD2. Germline values: CDR1 SNHLY, CDR2 FYNNEI. After removal of 11 bases from V and 0 bases from J, the junction contained 18 bases not matched to a gene. This CDR3 spans 17 amino acids. This chain's CDR3 is CAFSPARITSDQETQYF. The CDR3 region has the DNA TGTGCCTTCAGCCCCGCGCGGATCACTAGCGACCAAGAGACCCAGTACTTC.

This clonotype was picked up a small number of times. The chain is built from TRBV18 and TRBJ1-3, with a tentative D call TRBD1 (6 bases). Trimming left V 3 bases short and J 2 bases short, with 17 bases between. Germline V gene sequence: CDR1 KGHSH, CDR2 LQKENI. This CDR3 comprises 17 residues. The CDR3 loop reads CASSPRSDGGPGNTIYF. The CDR3 DNA reads TGTGCCAGCTCACCCCGATCGGATGGGGGCCCTGGAAACACCATATATTTT.

There are a few counts of this clonotype. The junction differs from germline at one of its ends, possibly a read error. V gene TRBV20-1 combines with J gene TRBJ1-4; D is unresolved. CDR1 is DFQATT, CDR2 SNEGSKA, per germline (reference sequence). The CDR3 runs 14 residues. The CDR3 is CSAREATRNEKLFF. The CDR3 bases are TGCAGTGCAAGAGAGGCGACAAGGAATGAAAAACTGTTTTTT.

This rearrangement joins TRBV7-8 to TRBJ2-2; D uncertain. The ends were cut back, 5 bases at V and 6 bases at J, with 4 bases in the middle. Germline CDR1 and CDR2: SGHVS and FQNEAQ. CDR3 length: 11 residues. CDR3 protein: CASSRAGELFF. The CDR3 DNA reads as TGTGCCAGCAGCAGAGCCGGGGAGCTGTTTTTT.

This chain joins TRBV6-2 or TRBV6-3 and TRBJ2-6, with TRBD1 matching 8 bases. The CDR3 is 17 amino acids. Trimming removed 7 bases from V and 0 bases from J; junction bases left unmatched: 8. CDR1 is MNHEY, CDR2 SVGEGT, per germline. DNA of the CDR3: TGTGCCAGCACCGACCCGACAGGGGCCTCTGGGGCCAACGTCCTGACTTTC. It specifies CASTDPTGASGANVLTF.

The rearrangement links TRBV20-1 to TRBJ2-5; 9 bases are shared with TRBD2. Germline trimming cut 0 bases from V and 4 bases from J; bases unmatched to any gene: 15. Germline V gene lookup returns CDR1 DFQATT and CDR2 SNEGSKA (reference sequence). CDR3 length: 18 residues. The CDR3 loop reads CSARDLRAGGLGSETQYF. The CDR3 nucleotides are TGCAGTGCTAGAGATTTAAGGGCGGGGGGGCTTGGATCAGAGACCCAGTACTTC.